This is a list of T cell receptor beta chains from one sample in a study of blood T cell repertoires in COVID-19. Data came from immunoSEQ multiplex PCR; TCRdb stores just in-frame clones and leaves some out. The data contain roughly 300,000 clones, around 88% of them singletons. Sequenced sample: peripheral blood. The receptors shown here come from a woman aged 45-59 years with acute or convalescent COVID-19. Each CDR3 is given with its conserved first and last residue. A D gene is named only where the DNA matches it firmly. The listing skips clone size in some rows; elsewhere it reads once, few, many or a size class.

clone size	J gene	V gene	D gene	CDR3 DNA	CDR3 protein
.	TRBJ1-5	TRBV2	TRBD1	TGTGCCAGCAGCGGGACAGGGACCCAGCCCCAGCATTTT	CASSGTGTQPQHF
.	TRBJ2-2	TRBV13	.	TGTGCCAGCAGCCCTACAGGTCCGCAGGCCACCGGGGAGCTGTTTTTT	CASSPTGPQATGELFF
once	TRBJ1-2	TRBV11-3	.	TGTGCCAACACAGGGCAGCTCGAAAATACCTACACCTTC	CANTGQLENTYTF
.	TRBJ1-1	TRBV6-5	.	TGTGCCAGCAGTTACGTGGGGGGAGGAAGCACTGAAGCTTTCTTT	CASSYVGGGSTEAFF
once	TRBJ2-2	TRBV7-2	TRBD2	TGTGCCAGCAGCTCCGCTAGCGGAAACACCGGGGAGCTGTTTTTT	CASSSASGNTGELFF
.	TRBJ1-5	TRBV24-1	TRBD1	TGTGCCACCAGGGACAGGGAAAATCAGCCCCAGCATTTT	CATRDRENQPQHF
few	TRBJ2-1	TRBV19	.	TGTGCCAGTAGTCTTCTCAATGAGCAGTTCTTC	CASSLLNEQFF
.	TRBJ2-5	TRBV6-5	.	TGTGCCAGCACAAGAACCGGACAGTACCAAGAGACCCAGTACTTC	CASTRTGQYQETQYF
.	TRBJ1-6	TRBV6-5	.	TGTGCCAGCCGCAGTCATAATTCACCCCTCCACTTT	CASRSHNSPLHF
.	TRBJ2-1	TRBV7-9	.	TGTGCCAGCAGCTTAGGTAGGCCCGGGTCGGGAGATGAGCAGTTCTTC	CASSLGRPGSGDEQFF
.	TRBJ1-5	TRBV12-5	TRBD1	TGTGCTAGTGGTTTGGCCCCCGGGACAGCGCTCAATCAGCCCCAGCATTTT	CASGLAPGTALNQPQHF
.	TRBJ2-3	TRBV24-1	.	TGTGCCACCAGTGAAGGGGTCGTGTCAGGAGATACGCAGTATTTT	CATSEGVVSGDTQYF
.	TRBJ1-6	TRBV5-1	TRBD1	TGCGCCAGCAGCTTGGTGGCAGGGGGCTCAAATTCACCCCTCCACTTT	CASSLVAGGSNSPLHF
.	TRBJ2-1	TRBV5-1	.	TGCGCCAGCAGCTTGACCCAGTTCGCTGAGCAGTTCTTC	CASSLTQFAEQFF
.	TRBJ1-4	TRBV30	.	TGTGCCTGGAAACCAGGGGCAACTAATGAAAAACTGTTTTTT	CAWKPGATNEKLFF
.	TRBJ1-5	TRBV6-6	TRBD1	TGTGCCAGCAGTTACTCTGACAGGGACAATCAGCCCCAGCATTTT	CASSYSDRDNQPQHF
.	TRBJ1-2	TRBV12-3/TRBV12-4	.	TGTGCCAGCAGTTTACAGGGGCCCTATGGCTACACCTTC	CASSLQGPYGYTF
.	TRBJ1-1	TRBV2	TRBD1	TGTGCCAGCAGCCCCGGTCGGACAGGGAACACTGAAGCTTTCTTT	CASSPGRTGNTEAFF
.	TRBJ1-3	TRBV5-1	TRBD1	TGCGCCAGCAGCGAGGACAGGCCTAGCTCTGGAAACACCATATATTTT	CASSEDRPSSGNTIYF
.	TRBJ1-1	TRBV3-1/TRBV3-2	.	TGTGCCAGCAGCTCCTCCGGAGGGAAAGCTTTCTTT	CASSSSGGKAFF
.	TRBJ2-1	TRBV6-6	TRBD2	TGTGCCAGCAGTTACAGGGGACTAGCGGGAGGAATCGACGGGTTCTTC	CASSYRGLAGGIDGFF
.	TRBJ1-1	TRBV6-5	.	TGTGCCAGCAGTTACCGAGGGGGCACTGAAGCTTTCTTT	CASSYRGGTEAFF
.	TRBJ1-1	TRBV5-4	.	TGTGCCAGCAGCTTGGTGTACGGGAAGAACACTGAAGCTTTCTTT	CASSLVYGKNTEAFF
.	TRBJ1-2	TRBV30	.	TGTGCCTGGAGTGTATACCGGACAGATCATAACTATGGCTACACCTTC	CAWSVYRTDHNYGYTF
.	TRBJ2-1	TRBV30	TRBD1	TGTGCCTGGAGTGTACTTGGGAGGACAGGGGGAAATGAGCAGTTCTTC	CAWSVLGRTGGNEQFF
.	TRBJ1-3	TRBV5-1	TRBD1	TGCGCCAGCAGCAACCGGGACAGGGAATCTGGAAACACCATATATTTT	CASSNRDRESGNTIYF
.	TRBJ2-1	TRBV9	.	TGTGCCAGCAGCCCCCGGGGCGGGGATACCTACAATGAGCAGTTCTTC	CASSPRGGDTYNEQFF
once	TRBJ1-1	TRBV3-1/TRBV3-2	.	TGTGCCAGCAGGAGCCCCCCGAACACTGAAGCTTTCTTT	CASRSPPNTEAFF
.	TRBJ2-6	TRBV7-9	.	TGTGCCAGCAATCTGGGAGTGGGCAGTTCGACACCGGGGGCCAACGTCCTGACTTTC	CASNLGVGSSTPGANVLTF
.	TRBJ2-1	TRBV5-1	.	TGCGCCAGCAGCTTGGGACTTATGAGCTCCTACAATGAGCAGTTCTTC	CASSLGLMSSYNEQFF
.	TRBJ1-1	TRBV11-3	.	TGTGCCAGCAGCGCCAGTCAAAACACTGAAGCTTTCTTT	CASSASQNTEAFF
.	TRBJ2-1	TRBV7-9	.	TGTGCCAGCAGCACCGACTTAGTCGATGAGCAGTTCTTC	CASSTDLVDEQFF
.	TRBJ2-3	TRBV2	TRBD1	TGTGCCAGCATCAAGGGACAGGGGGTGTTCGCCGCAGATACGCAGTATTTT	CASIKGQGVFAADTQYF
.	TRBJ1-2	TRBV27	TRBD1	TGTGCCAGCAGTTCGACAGGGGGCTTCTATGGCTACACCTTC	CASSSTGGFYGYTF
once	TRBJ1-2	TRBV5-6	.	TGTGCCAGCAGCTTTGAGGTTGGAAACTATGGCTACACCTTC	CASSFEVGNYGYTF
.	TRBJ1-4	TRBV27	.	TGTGCCAGCACCAGATATGGTAATGAAAAACTGTTTTTT	CASTRYGNEKLFF
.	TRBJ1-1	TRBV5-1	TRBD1	TGCGCCAGCAGCGTGGACAGGGTTAACACTGAAGCTTTCTTT	CASSVDRVNTEAFF
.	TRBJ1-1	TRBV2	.	TGTGCCAGCAGGAGGGACTTGAACACTGAAGCTTTCTTT	CASRRDLNTEAFF
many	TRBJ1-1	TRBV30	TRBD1	TGTGCCTCACGGACAGGGGTGAACACTGAAGCTTTCTTT	CASRTGVNTEAFF
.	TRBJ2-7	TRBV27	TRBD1	TGTGCCAGCGGCGACAGGGTTACCTACGAGCAGTACTTC	CASGDRVTYEQYF
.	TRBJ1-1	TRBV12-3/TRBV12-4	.	TGTGCCAGCAACTTCCACCCGAACACTGAAGCTTTCTTT	CASNFHPNTEAFF
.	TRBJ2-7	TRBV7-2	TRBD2	TGTGCCAGCAGCTTGTTATCGGCGGGGGATCCCTACGAGCAGTACTTC	CASSLLSAGDPYEQYF
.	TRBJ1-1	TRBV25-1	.	TGTGCCAGCAGTCTTTTAGGGGGACCAGAAGCTTTCTTT	CASSLLGGPEAFF
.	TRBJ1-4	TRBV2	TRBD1	TGTGCCAGCAGTCGGACAGGGGGGAATAATGAAAAACTGTTTTTT	CASSRTGGNNEKLFF
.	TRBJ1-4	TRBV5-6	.	TGTGCCAGCAGCTTAATAAACGGAGGAAGTAATGAAAAACTGTTTTTT	CASSLINGGSNEKLFF
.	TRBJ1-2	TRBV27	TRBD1	TGTGCCAGCGGACCCAGGGGGCTTGGCTATGGCTACACCTTC	CASGPRGLGYGYTF
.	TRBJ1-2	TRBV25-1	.	TGTGCCAGCAGTAACAACCCTGGGGGGGAAGCTAACTATGGCTACACCTTC	CASSNNPGGEANYGYTF
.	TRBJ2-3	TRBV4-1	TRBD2	TGCGCCAGCAGCCCGAGGTCCTCGGGACTAGTAAGCCCAGATACGCAGTATTTT	CASSPRSSGLVSPDTQYF
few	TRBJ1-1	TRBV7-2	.	TGTGCCAGCAGCTTTAGTGGGTATAGGGGTGGCGCTGAAGCTTTCTTT	CASSFSGYRGGAEAFF
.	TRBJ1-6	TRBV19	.	TGTGCCACCGGGACACGGAAAAATTCACCCCTCCACTTT	CATGTRKNSPLHF
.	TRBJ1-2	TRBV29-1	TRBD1	TGCAGCGTTGGTCAAACTGGGACAGGGAGAGGCTATGGCTACACCTTC	CSVGQTGTGRGYGYTF
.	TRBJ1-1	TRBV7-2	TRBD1	TGTGCCAGCAGCTTAGGGGTTTCGGGACAGGGTCTCACTGAAGCTTTCTTT	CASSLGVSGQGLTEAFF
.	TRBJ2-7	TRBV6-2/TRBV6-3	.	TGTGCCAGCAGTGAGGGCCTTTCCTACGAGCAGTACTTC	CASSEGLSYEQYF
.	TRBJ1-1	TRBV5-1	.	TGCGCCAGCAGCTTGGACGGGGTGATGAACACTGAAGCTTTCTTT	CASSLDGVMNTEAFF
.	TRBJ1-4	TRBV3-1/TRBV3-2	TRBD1	TGTGCCAGCAGCCCATCGACAGGGGGCGACGACGGAAAACTGTTTTTT	CASSPSTGGDDGKLFF
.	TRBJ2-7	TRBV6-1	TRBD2	TGTGCCAGCAGTGCTCGACTAGCGGCTGACTCCTACGAGCAGTACTTC	CASSARLAADSYEQYF
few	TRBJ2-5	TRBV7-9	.	TGTGCCAGCAGCTTAGCGAGGCAGGGCCAAGAGACCCAGTACTTC	CASSLARQGQETQYF
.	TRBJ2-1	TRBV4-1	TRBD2	TGCGCCAGCAGCCAAACTTCCCTCCCTAGTGTCGCGGGAGGGCGGCGGTTCTTC	CASSQTSLPSVAGGRRFF
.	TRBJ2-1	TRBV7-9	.	TGTGCCAGCAGCTTTTCCACACCCTACAATGAGCAGTTCTTC	CASSFSTPYNEQFF